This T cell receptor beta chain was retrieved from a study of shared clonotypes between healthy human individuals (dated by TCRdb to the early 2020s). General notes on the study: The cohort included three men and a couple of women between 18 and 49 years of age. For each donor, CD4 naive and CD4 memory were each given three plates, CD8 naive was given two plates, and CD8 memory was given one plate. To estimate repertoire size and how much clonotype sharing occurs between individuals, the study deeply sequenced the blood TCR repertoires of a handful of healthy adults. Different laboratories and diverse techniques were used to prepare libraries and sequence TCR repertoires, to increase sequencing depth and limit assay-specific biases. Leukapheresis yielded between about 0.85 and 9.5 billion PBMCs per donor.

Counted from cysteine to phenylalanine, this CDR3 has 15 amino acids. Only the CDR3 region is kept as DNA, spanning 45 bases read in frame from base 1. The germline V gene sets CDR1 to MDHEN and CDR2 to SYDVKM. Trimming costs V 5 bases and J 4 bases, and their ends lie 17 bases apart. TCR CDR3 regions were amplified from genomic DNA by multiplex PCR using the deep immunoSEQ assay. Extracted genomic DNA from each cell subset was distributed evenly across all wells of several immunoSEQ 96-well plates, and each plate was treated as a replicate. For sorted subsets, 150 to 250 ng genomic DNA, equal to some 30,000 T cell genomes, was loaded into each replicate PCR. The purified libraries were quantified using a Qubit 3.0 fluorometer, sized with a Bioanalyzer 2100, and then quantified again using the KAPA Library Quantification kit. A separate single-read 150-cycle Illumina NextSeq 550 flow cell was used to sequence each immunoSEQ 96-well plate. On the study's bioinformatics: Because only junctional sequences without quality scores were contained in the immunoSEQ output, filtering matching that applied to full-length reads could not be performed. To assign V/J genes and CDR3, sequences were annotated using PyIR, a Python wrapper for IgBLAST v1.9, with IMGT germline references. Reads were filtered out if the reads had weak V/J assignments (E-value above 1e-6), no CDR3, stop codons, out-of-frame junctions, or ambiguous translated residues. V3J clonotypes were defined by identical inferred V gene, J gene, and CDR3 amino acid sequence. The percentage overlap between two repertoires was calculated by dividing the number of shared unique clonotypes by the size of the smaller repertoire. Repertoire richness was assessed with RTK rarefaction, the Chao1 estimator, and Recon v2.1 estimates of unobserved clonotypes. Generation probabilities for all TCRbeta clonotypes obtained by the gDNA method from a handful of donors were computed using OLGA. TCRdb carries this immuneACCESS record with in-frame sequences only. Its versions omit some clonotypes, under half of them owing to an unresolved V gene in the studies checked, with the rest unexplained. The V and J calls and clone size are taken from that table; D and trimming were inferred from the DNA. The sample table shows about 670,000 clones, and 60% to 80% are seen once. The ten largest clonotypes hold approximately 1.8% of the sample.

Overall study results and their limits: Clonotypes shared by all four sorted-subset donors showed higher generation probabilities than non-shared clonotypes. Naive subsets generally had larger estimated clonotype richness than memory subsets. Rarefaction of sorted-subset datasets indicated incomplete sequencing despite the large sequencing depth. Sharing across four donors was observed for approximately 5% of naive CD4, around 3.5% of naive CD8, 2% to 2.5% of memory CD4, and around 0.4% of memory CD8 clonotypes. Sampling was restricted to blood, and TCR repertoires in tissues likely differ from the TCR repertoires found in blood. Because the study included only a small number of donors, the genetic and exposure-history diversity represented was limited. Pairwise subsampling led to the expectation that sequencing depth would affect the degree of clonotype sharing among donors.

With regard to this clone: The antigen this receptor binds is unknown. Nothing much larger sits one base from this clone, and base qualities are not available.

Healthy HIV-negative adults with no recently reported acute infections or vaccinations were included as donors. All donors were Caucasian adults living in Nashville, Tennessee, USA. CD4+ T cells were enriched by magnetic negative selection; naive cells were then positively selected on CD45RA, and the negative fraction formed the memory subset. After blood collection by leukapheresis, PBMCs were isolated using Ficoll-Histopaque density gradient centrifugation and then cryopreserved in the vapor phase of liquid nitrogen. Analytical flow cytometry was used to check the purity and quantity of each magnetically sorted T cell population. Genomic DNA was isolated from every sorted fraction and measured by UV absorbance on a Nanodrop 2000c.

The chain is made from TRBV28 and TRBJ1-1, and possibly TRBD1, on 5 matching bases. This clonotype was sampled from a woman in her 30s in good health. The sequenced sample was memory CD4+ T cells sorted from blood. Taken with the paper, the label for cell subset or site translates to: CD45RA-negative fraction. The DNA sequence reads TGTGCCAGCAGTACCTGGAGGGGTAGTGTCACTGAAGCTTTCTTT. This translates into CASSTWRGSVTEAFF. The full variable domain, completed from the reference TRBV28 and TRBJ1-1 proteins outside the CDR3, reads DVKVTQSSRYLVKRTGEKVFLECVQDMDHENMFWYRQDPGLGLRLIYFSYDVKMKEKGDIPEGYSVSREKKERFSLILESASTNQTSMYLCASSTWRGSVTEAFFGQGTRLTVV.